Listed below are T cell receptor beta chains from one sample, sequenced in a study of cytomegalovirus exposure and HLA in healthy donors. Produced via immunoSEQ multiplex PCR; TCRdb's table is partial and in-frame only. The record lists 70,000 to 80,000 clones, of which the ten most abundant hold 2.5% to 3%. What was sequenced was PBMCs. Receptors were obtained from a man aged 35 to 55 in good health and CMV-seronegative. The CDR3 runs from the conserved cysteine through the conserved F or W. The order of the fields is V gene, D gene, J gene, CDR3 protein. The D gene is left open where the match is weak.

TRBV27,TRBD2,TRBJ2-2,CASSLLRGGWAGELFF
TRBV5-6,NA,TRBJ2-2,CASSSDINTGELFF
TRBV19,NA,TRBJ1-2,CASSTTTGDTAIDGYTF
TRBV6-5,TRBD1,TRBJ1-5,CASSRTGGGQPQHF
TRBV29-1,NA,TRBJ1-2,CSVVEGGYGYTF
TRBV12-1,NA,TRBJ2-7,CASSFIDSRDYEQYF
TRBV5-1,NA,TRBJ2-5,CASSPGASGQETQYF
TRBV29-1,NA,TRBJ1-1,CSGGGVEGRRGITEAFF
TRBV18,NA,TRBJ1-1,CASSPGAGKSTEAFF
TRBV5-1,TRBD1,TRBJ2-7,CASSLLGTGSSYEQYF
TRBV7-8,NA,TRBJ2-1,CASSLGTGYNEQFF
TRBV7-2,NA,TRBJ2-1,CASSQNNEQFF
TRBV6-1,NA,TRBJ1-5,CASSPTKSSNQPQHF
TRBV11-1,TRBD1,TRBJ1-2,CASSTDRDYGYTF
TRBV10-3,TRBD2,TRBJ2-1,CAISELAGVGQFF
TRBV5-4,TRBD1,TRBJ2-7,CASSFSPGTGNLREQYF
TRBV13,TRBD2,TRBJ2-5,CASSIQGLAGVKETQYF
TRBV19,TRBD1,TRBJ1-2,CASRQPGQFDGYTF
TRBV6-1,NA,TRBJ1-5,CASSQGNQPQHF
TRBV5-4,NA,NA,CASSSGIEQYF
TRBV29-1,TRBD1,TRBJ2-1,CSVARDRGYNEQFF
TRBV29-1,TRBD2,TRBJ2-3,CSVDGTSEATDTQYF
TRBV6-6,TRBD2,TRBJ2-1,CASMTSGFYNEQFF
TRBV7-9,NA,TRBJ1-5,CASSWGGAGQPQHF
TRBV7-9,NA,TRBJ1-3,CASSLAQAGLSGNTIYF
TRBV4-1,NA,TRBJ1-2,CASSQESLGYTF
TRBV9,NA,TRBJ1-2,CASSVAARALGGYTF
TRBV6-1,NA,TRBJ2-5,CASSEAQGGSETQYF
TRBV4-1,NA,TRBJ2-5,CASSQGEGRRETQYF
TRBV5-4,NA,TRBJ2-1,CASSPGLRGASSYNEQFF
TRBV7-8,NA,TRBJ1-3,CASSPRQSGNTIYF
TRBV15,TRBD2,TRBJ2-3,CATSPPWGGSTDTQYF
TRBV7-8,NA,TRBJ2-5,CASSLGPGQETQYF
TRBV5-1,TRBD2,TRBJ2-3,CASSLRRAGGADTQYF
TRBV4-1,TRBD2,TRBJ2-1,CASSHFFGTSAGGEQFF
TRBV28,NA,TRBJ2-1,CASSNSGTHYNEQFF
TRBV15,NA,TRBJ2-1,CATSRDGGIEQFF
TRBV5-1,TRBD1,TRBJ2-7,CASSSRTGANYEQYF
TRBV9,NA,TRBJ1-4,CASSPMGEGNEKLFF
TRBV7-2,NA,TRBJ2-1,CASSFKTGYNEQFF
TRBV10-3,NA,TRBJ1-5,CAISGGDPSNQPQHF
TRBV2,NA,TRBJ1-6,CASTMGHPNSPLHF
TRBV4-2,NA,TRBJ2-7,CASSQEHRVGYEQYF
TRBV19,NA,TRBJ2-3,CASSISRRAGAHVDTQYF
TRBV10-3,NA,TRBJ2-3,CAISESKDTQYF